Shown below are 24 T cell receptor beta chains from a single sample sequenced in a study of blood T cell repertoires in COVID-19. Produced via immunoSEQ multiplex PCR; TCRdb's table is partial and in-frame only. Counted here are some 79,000 clones, around 88% occurring once; the ten biggest clones make up around 13%. Sequencing used peripheral blood. These receptors originate from a man in his 70s with active or convalescent COVID-19.

This clone has only a few counts. CDR3 in amino acids: CAWSPRTSGFGGNTIYF. The CDR3 region has the DNA TGTGCCTGGAGTCCAAGAACAAGCGGATTTGGAGGAAACACCATATATTTT. The chain is built from TRBV30 and TRBJ1-3; D is undetermined. The V gene's germline CDR1 is GTSNPN and CDR2 SVGIG (reference sequence). The CDR3 loop spans 17 amino acids. V was shortened by 2 bases and J by 4 bases, with 21 bases between the two germline ends.

The V and J genes are TRBV28 and TRBJ1-1, with 7 bases lining up with TRBD1. This CDR3 contains 14 residues. The J segment lost 5 bases and the V segment lost 3 bases, leaving 6 bases of the junction unmatched. Looked up from germline, CDR1 is MDHEN and CDR2 is SYDVKM. CDR3 sequence (DNA): TGTGCCAGCAGTTTGGGACAGTCGTGGACTGAAGCTTTCTTT. It yields the protein CASSLGQSWTEAFF.

The V call is TRBV20-1, the J call TRBJ2-1; D possibly corresponds to TRBD1 (5 bases). CDR3 size: 10 residues. Trimming removed 6 bases from V and 7 bases from J, with 7 bases in between. CDR1 and CDR2 (germline): DFQATT, SNEGSKA (reference sequence). The CDR3 region is CSARTNEQFF. The CDR3 coding sequence is TGCAGTGCGAGGACAAATGAGCAGTTCTTC.

CDR3 nucleotides: TGTGCCAGTAGTACGGTCCGGGACACCCGCGGCTACACCTTC. Translated, it gives CASSTVRDTRGYTF. The J gene is TRBJ1-2, the V gene TRBV19, with D perhaps matching TRBD1 (6 bases). The V gene lost 4 bases and the J gene lost 8 bases, with 17 bases spanning the gap. CDR3 size: 14 residues. The germline gives CDR1 LNHDA, CDR2 SQIVND (reference sequence).

In regard to this clone: Sequence at one end of the junction differs from germline and may be a read error. The chain recombines TRBV7-7 with TRBJ2-2, with 10 bases that match TRBD1. Germline V CDR1 and CDR2: SSHAT, FNYEAQ (reference sequence). The CDR3 contains 15 residues. CDR3 nucleotide sequence: TGTGCTAGCAGCTCCGGGACAGGGGTTGACGGGGAGCTGTTTTTT. This gives the protein CASSSGTGVDGELFF.

This clone has just one count. The J gene is TRBJ1-2, the V gene TRBV19; no reliable D call. This CDR3 region has 13 residues. V dropped 7 bases and J dropped 4 bases, with 13 bases sitting between them. In germline, CDR1 is LNHDA, CDR2 SQIVND (reference sequence). CDR3 residues: CASTQRRFYGYTF. The CDR3, as DNA: TGTGCCAGTACCCAGCGACGGTTCTATGGCTACACCTTC.

The gene calls are TRBV5-1 and TRBJ2-1, with TRBD1 matching 10 bases. CDR3 length: 12 residues. The germline V gene encodes CDR1 SGHRS and CDR2 YFSETQ. Unmatched junction bases numbered 4, after V lost 2 bases and J lost 14 bases. Here the CDR3 DNA reads TGCGCCAGCAGCTTAGGACAGGGGGACGAGTTCTTC. Amino acid sequence: CASSLGQGDEFF. Combining the CDR3 with reference TRBV5-1 and TRBJ2-1 gives the whole variable domain KAGVTQTPRYLIKTRGQQVTLSCSPISGHRSVSWYQQTPGQGLQFLFEYFSETQRNKGNFPGRFSGRQFSNSRSEMNVSTLELGDSALYLCASSLGQGDEFFGPGTRLTVL.

The rearrangement uses TRBV5-1 and TRBJ1-3, with D unclear. CDR1 is SGHRS and CDR2 is YFSETQ in the germline V gene. CDR3 length: 13 residues. V dropped 3 bases and J dropped 0 bases, with 4 bases sitting between them. The CDR3 coding sequence is TGCGCCAGCAGCTCAAACTCTGGAAACACCATATATTTT. It yields the protein CASSSNSGNTIYF.

The chain uses TRBV6-6 and TRBJ2-1; 12 nucleotides agree with TRBD2. The CDR3 sequence is 22 residues long. V lost 5 bases to trimming and J lost 7 bases; unmatched junction nucleotides: 27. In germline, CDR1 is MNHNY, CDR2 SVGAGI (reference sequence). The CDR3 coding sequence is TGTGCCAGCAGTCATTATTCGGGACCCCTACTAGCGGGAGGTAACAGGGAGAATGAGCAGTTCTTC. It is translated as CASSHYSGPLLAGGNRENEQFF.

The chain employs TRBV4-3 and TRBJ2-2; D not certain. Germline V gives CDR1 LGHNA, CDR2 YSLEER. Trimming left V 0 bases short and J 3 bases short, with 8 bases between. The CDR3 extends over 15 amino acids. The CDR3 reads CASSQDRTYTGELFF. In DNA, the CDR3 is TGCGCCAGCAGCCAAGACAGAACCTACACCGGGGAGCTGTTTTTT.

The rearrangement joins TRBV9 to TRBJ1-2; D unclear. This CDR3 contains 14 residues. V was shortened by 7 bases and J by 8 bases, with 21 bases between the two germline ends. Germline assignment: CDR1 SGDLS and CDR2 YYNGEE. In DNA, the CDR3 is TGTGCCAGCTCTTCACAGTCGGCCGGGAGGGGCTACACCTTC. Translated: CASSSQSAGRGYTF.

This chain links TRBV19 with TRBJ1-2; 8 bases are a match to TRBD1. Looked up from germline, CDR1 is LNHDA and CDR2 is SQIVND (reference sequence). The CDR3 consists of 15 residues. After removal of 6 bases from V and 1 base from J, the junction contained 7 bases not matched to a gene. CDR3 loop: CASRRRTGINYGYTF. The CDR3 DNA sequence: TGTGCCAGTAGACGTAGGACAGGGATTAACTATGGCTACACCTTC.

The chain joins TRBV9 to TRBJ1-2, with D possibly TRBD1 on 5 matching bases. The germline gives CDR1 SGDLS, CDR2 YYNGEE. The CDR3 spans 18 residues. Trimming left V 0 bases short and J 0 bases short, with 18 bases between. The CDR3 here is CASSVGRVWTPTNYGYTF. CDR3 sequence (DNA): TGTGCCAGCAGCGTAGGGAGGGTATGGACACCTACTAACTATGGCTACACCTTC. The full variable domain, rest sourced from reference TRBV9 and TRBJ1-2, is DSGVTQTPKHLITATGQRVTLRCSPRSGDLSVYWYQQSLDQGLQFLIQYYNGEERAKGNILERFSAQQFPDLHSELNLSSLELGDSALYFCASSVGRVWTPTNYGYTFGSGTRLTVV.

The rearrangement uses TRBV18 and TRBJ2-7, with 12 bases aligning to TRBD2. This CDR3 region has 14 residues. V was clipped by 3 bases and J by 3 bases; unmatched bases: 0. In germline, CDR1 is KGHSH, CDR2 LQKENI. The CDR3 region is CASSPGLAGYEQYF. As DNA, the CDR3 is TGTGCCAGCTCACCGGGACTAGCGGGCTACGAGCAGTACTTC.

The chain links TRBV7-2 to TRBJ2-3, with a possible D match to TRBD2 (5 bases). CDR1 is SGHTA and CDR2 is FQGNSA in the germline V gene. The length of the CDR3 is 17 residues. Trimming removed 0 bases at V and 1 base at J, with 14 bases between. CDR3 amino acids: CASSLAVRVEGTDTQYF. The CDR3, as DNA: TGTGCCAGCAGCTTAGCGGTGCGGGTGGAGGGCACAGATACGCAGTATTTT.

This clone has only one observation. The CDR3 DNA reads TGCGCCAGCAGCGTGACAGGGGGGACCTACGAGCAGTACTTC. Amino acids: CASSVTGGTYEQYF. This chain links TRBV5-1 with TRBJ2-7; 9 bases are shared with TRBD1. CDR1 is SGHRS and CDR2 is YFSETQ in the germline V gene. The CDR3 is 14 amino acids. The V gene end was trimmed by 4 bases and the J gene end by 2 bases; junction bases not matched to a gene: 4.

J is TRBJ1-2 and V is TRBV29-1, with D maybe TRBD1 (6 bases). Per germline, CDR1 SQVTM and CDR2 ANQGSEA. This CDR3 spans 13 amino acids. The CDR3 DNA follows: TGCGGGGCGCGGCAGGGGAGTCACTATGGCTACACCTTC. Translating it yields CGARQGSHYGYTF.

The chain carries TRBV25-1 and TRBJ2-7, with TRBD1 as a possible D gene (5 bases). CDR3 length equals 14 residues. Germline-derived CDR1 and CDR2 are MGHDK and SYGVNS. V lost 2 bases to trimming and J lost 4 bases, with 12 bases between them. The CDR3 DNA follows: TGTGCCAGCAGTGAACAGGGTTCTCGTTACGAGCAGTACTTC. Encoded protein: CASSEQGSRYEQYF.

The V and J genes are TRBV4-2 and TRBJ1-4, with 7 bases matching TRBD1. Losses at the gene ends were 2 bases for V and 4 bases for J; bases not matched to a gene: 4. Germline V gene lookup returns CDR1 LGHNA and CDR2 YNFKEQ. This CDR3 contains 15 residues. The CDR3 is CASSQNRGSNEKLFF. The DNA for the CDR3 is TGTGCCAGCAGCCAAAACAGGGGTAGTAATGAAAAACTGTTTTTT.

The chain carries TRBV7-9 and TRBJ1-1; possibly TRBD1 for D (6 bases). The length of the CDR3 is 13 residues. V was trimmed by 6 bases and J by 5 bases, leaving 13 bases between them. Germline assignment: CDR1 SEHNR and CDR2 FQNEAQ (reference sequence). The CDR3 DNA sequence: TGTGCCAGCAGTCGGGAAGGGGGAACTGAAGCTTTCTTT. Amino acids: CASSREGGTEAFF.

CDR3 loop: CASSQAGLNQPQHF. The CDR3 DNA sequence: TGTGCCAGCAGCCAGGCAGGGTTGAATCAGCCCCAGCATTTT. The chain joins TRBV3-1 (or the pseudogene TRBV3-2) to TRBJ1-5; weak D call: TRBD1 (5 bases). Germline CDR1 and CDR2: LGHDT and YNNKEL (reference sequence). V was pared by 3 bases and J by 4 bases, with 10 bases between. The CDR3 is 14 residues long.

This rearrangement joins TRBV9 to TRBJ1-4; D is ambiguous. The germline CDR1 and CDR2 sequences are SGDLS and YYNGEE. V lost 3 bases and J 11 bases, leaving 20 bases between the germline ends. This CDR3 contains 15 residues. The CDR3 nucleotides read TGTGCCAGCAGCGCCCAGGACTTAGGCAGCGGGAAACTGTTTTTT. Translation: CASSAQDLGSGKLFF. The full variable domain, with the rest looked up from reference TRBV9 and TRBJ1-4, is DSGVTQTPKHLITATGQRVTLRCSPRSGDLSVYWYQQSLDQGLQFLIQYYNGEERAKGNILERFSAQQFPDLHSELNLSSLELGDSALYFCASSAQDLGSGKLFFGSGTQLSVL.

J is TRBJ1-2 and V is TRBV3-1 (or the pseudogene TRBV3-2); TRBD1 matches 8 bases. Germline V gene lookup returns CDR1 LGHDT and CDR2 YNNKEL (reference sequence). With 3 bases clipped from V and 0 bases from J, the junction kept 3 bases outside the gene matches. The CDR3 loop spans 15 amino acids. The CDR3 coding sequence is TGTGCCAGCAGCCAGACAGGGGATCCTAACTATGGCTACACCTTC. This encodes CASSQTGDPNYGYTF.

The table lists this clone with a count of one. The chain combines TRBV6-5 with TRBJ1-4; 9 bases align to TRBD1. The V gene end was trimmed by 6 bases and the J gene end by 7 bases; junction bases not matched to a gene: 6. Per germline, CDR1 MNHEY and CDR2 SVGAGI. The CDR3 sequence is 14 residues long. This CDR3 reads CASSHDRGGEKLFF. The DNA for the CDR3 is TGTGCCAGCAGCCACGACAGGGGGGGTGAAAAACTGTTTTTT.